The 5 T cell receptor beta chains below were found in one sample sequenced in a study of CD8 T cells in Susac syndrome. An amount of RNA that ranged from about 0.45 to 1 ug was reverse transcribed with random hexamers. One entry per CDR3 protein, called by TCRdb with MiXCR from the immunoSEQ multiplex PCR reads. Of some 200,000 distinct CDR3 sequences detected, 95% appear once; the ten largest clones hold roughly 0.09%. Input material: CD4+ T cells from PBMCs. The source of these receptors is a human donor with multiple sclerosis.

The rearrangement uses TRBV28 and TRBJ2-7; the D gene is possibly TRBD1 (6 bases). Germline V CDR1 and CDR2: MDHEN, SYDVKM. The V end was cut by 7 bases, the J end by 0 bases, with 10 bases between. This CDR3 region has 13 residues. CDR3 coding DNA: TGTGCCAGCACCCTGGACAGCTCCTACGAGCAGTACTTC. Encoded protein: CASTLDSSYEQYF. Based on the CDR3 plus reference TRBV28 and TRBJ2-7, the full variable domain is DVKVTQSSRYLVKRTGEKVFLECVQDMDHENMFWYRQDPGLGLRLIYFSYDVKMKEKGDIPEGYSVSREKKERFSLILESASTNQTSMYLCASTLDSSYEQYFGPGTRLTVT.

The rearrangement uses TRBV30 and TRBJ1-5; D is unresolved. This CDR3 spans 14 amino acids. The germline CDR1 and CDR2 sequences are GTSNPN and SVGIG (reference sequence). V was clipped by 0 bases and J by 3 bases, with 9 bases between them. CDR3 nucleotide sequence: TGTGCCTGGAGTGTTGAGACACTCAATCAGCCCCAGCATTTT. It codes for CAWSVETLNQPQHF.

The gene calls are TRBV5-1 and TRBJ2-1; D not resolved. The CDR3 extends over 13 amino acids. V was trimmed by 0 bases and J by 9 bases, leaving 10 bases between them. Germline lookup yields CDR1 SGHRS and CDR2 YFSETQ. Here the CDR3 DNA reads TGCGCCAGCAGCTTGGGGCATGGTAGTGAGCAGTTCTTC. Its protein is CASSLGHGSEQFF.

The rearrangement links TRBV20-1 to TRBJ2-1; 11 bases map to TRBD2. This CDR3 has 16 amino acids. The germline gives CDR1 DFQATT, CDR2 SNEGSKA (reference sequence). J gave up 1 base and V 0 bases, and 2 bases lay outside the gene matches. The CDR3 here is CSARDPSGRSYNEQFF. CDR3 nucleotide sequence: TGCAGTGCTAGAGATCCTAGCGGGAGGTCCTACAATGAGCAGTTCTTC.

The chain couples TRBV20-1 to TRBJ2-1; 7 bases are a match to TRBD2. There are 16 residues in the CDR3. The V gene end was trimmed by 6 bases and the J gene end by 3 bases; junction bases not matched to a gene: 14. Germline lookup yields CDR1 DFQATT and CDR2 SNEGSKA (reference sequence). CDR3: CSASVRAGSNYNEQFF. CDR3 nucleotides: TGCAGTGCCAGTGTGAGAGCGGGGTCTAACTACAATGAGCAGTTCTTC.